Listed below are T cell receptor beta chains from one sample, sequenced in a study of cytomegalovirus exposure and HLA in healthy donors. Clones were read by immunoSEQ multiplex PCR, and TCRdb kept only the in-frame ones, dropping some. The profile covers around 150,000 clones, with roughly 80% appearing a single time and around 8% taken by the ten largest. The material sequenced was PBMCs. The receptor source for this set is a male donor in good health and CMV-seropositive. Each CDR3 is given with its conserved first and last residue. D genes are given only for firm matches. Expanded clones get a size class; other rows say once, few or many, or leave the size out.

TRBV9	TRBJ1-2	.	.	CASSVATENNYGYTF	TGTGCCAGCAGCGTAGCCACAGAAAATAACTATGGCTACACCTTC
TRBV10-3	TRBJ2-7	TRBD1	.	CAVQGAAVYEQYF	TGTGCCGTCCAGGGGGCAGCGGTCTACGAGCAGTACTTC
TRBV10-3	TRBJ2-7	.	.	CASGTYEQYF	TGTGCCTCCGGGACCTACGAGCAGTACTTC
TRBV4-3	TRBJ2-7	TRBD1	once	CASSLRTGGIYEQYF	TGCGCCAGCAGCTTACGGACAGGGGGCATCTACGAGCAGTACTTC
TRBV30	TRBJ2-1	.	.	CAWRNLQGVKVNEQFF	TGTGCCTGGAGGAATCTCCAGGGTGTCAAGGTCAATGAGCAGTTCTTC
TRBV30	TRBJ2-5	.	.	CAWDPNRGLQYF	TGTGCCTGGGATCCTAACCGGGGTCTCCAGTACTTC
TRBV5-5	TRBJ2-7	TRBD2	once	CASSLVSGSSYEQYF	TGTGCCAGCAGCCTAGTTAGCGGGAGCTCCTACGAGCAGTACTTC
TRBV25-1	TRBJ2-1	.	few	CASVSSYNEQFF	TGTGCCAGCGTTAGCTCCTACAATGAGCAGTTCTTC
TRBV29-1	TRBJ2-7	.	.	CSASSLGDEQYF	TGCAGCGCTTCGTCCCTTGGAGACGAGCAGTACTTC
TRBV19	TRBJ2-1	TRBD1	.	CASSMGQAYEQFF	TGTGCCAGTAGTATGGGACAGGCCTATGAGCAGTTCTTC
TRBV28	TRBJ2-1	TRBD1	.	CASRPGQGAYNEQFF	TGTGCCAGCAGACCAGGACAGGGTGCCTACAATGAGCAGTTCTTC
TRBV25-1	TRBJ1-1	.	.	CASSRMNTEAFF	TGTGCCAGTTCCAGGATGAACACTGAAGCTTTCTTT
TRBV15	TRBJ1-5	TRBD1	.	CATSAIMAGGGNQPQHF	TGTGCCACCAGCGCAATAATGGCAGGGGGCGGCAATCAGCCCCAGCATTTT
TRBV5-1	TRBJ2-5	TRBD2	.	CASSLQRGVQETQYF	TGCGCCAGCAGCCTTCAGCGGGGGGTACAAGAGACCCAGTACTTC
TRBV7-9	TRBJ2-3	.	.	CASSHSTQYF	TGTGCCAGCAGCCACTCGACGCAGTATTTT
TRBV27	TRBJ1-5	TRBD1	.	CASSLWSGQGAQPQHF	TGTGCCAGCAGTTTATGGTCGGGACAGGGGGCCCAGCCCCAGCATTTT
TRBV29-1	TRBJ2-1	TRBD2	.	CSGGSTLYNEQFF	TGCAGCGGCGGGAGCACTCTGTACAATGAGCAGTTCTTC